The 25 T cell receptor beta chains reported below all come from one sample, sequenced in a study of blood T cell repertoires in COVID-19. The assay was immunoSEQ multiplex PCR, and TCRdb's table has in-frame clones only and misses some. The sample shows over 250,000 clones, about nine tenths of them seen only once. Sequences were obtained from peripheral blood. The source is a man aged 50 to 60 with acute or convalescent COVID-19.

The chain recombines TRBV5-1 with TRBJ1-1, with TRBD1 matching over 9 bases. The germline V gene has CDR1 SGHRS and CDR2 YFSETQ. V was clipped by 0 bases and J by 4 bases; unmatched bases: 4. The CDR3 has 15 amino acids. The CDR3 DNA is TGCGCCAGCAGCTTGGCCTTACAGGGGGCCACTGAAGCTTTCTTT. It codes for CASSLALQGATEAFF.

This rearrangement joins TRBV7-8 to TRBJ2-7; maybe TRBD2 (5 bases). Trimming took 6 bases from V and 2 from J, leaving 14 bases between them. There are 14 residues in the CDR3. In germline, CDR1 is SGHVS, CDR2 FQNEAQ. CDR3: CASRQSGTPYEQYF. The CDR3 DNA follows: TGTGCCAGCAGGCAAAGCGGCACCCCCTACGAGCAGTACTTC.

The chain combines TRBV27 with TRBJ1-6, with D tentatively TRBD1 (6 bases). Trimming removed 6 bases at V and 0 bases at J, with 12 bases between. The CDR3 consists of 16 residues. The germline CDR1 and CDR2 sequences are MNHEY and SMNVEV (reference sequence). CDR3 coding DNA: TGTGCCAGCAGCACCGACAGGAGCTCCTATAATTCACCCCTCCACTTT. Protein sequence: CASSTDRSSYNSPLHF.

This sequence joins TRBV30 and TRBJ1-2; TRBD1 aligns across 7 bases. Germline V gene sequence: CDR1 GTSNPN, CDR2 SVGIG (reference sequence). The trim removed 6 bases at V and 4 bases at J, leaving 17 bases unmatched. This CDR3 has 16 amino acids. Here the CDR3 reads CACPRARTGGIYGYTF. Here the CDR3 DNA reads TGTGCCTGCCCGCGCGCCCGGACAGGAGGAATCTATGGCTACACCTTC.

This chain uses TRBV7-9 with TRBJ2-2; D gene ambiguous. Germline V gene sequence: CDR1 SEHNR, CDR2 FQNEAQ (reference sequence). The ends were cut back, 0 bases at V and 5 bases at J, with 7 bases in the middle. The CDR3 extends over 14 amino acids. CDR3 nucleotide sequence: TGTGCCAGCAGCTTAGCCCTTGAGACCGGGGAGCTGTTTTTT. It is translated as CASSLALETGELFF.

The chain couples TRBV10-1 to TRBJ2-7, with TRBD2 identical over 7 bases. CDR3 length: 15 residues. Trimming at V came to 4 bases and at J to 0 bases, leaving 6 bases not matched to a gene. The V gene's germline CDR1 is WNHNN and CDR2 SYGVQD (reference sequence). CDR3 in amino acids: CASSVWGGFSYEQYF. The CDR3 DNA reads as TGCGCCAGCAGTGTTTGGGGGGGTTTCTCCTACGAGCAGTACTTC.

This clone has just one count. The CDR3 DNA reads as TGCGCCAGCAGCCACCCTACAGGGTACGGAATCCCATATGGCTACACCTTC. It specifies CASSHPTGYGIPYGYTF. The rearrangement uses TRBV4-1 and TRBJ1-2; perhaps TRBD1 as D (6 bases). The germline CDR1 and CDR2 sequences are MGHRA and YSYEKL. Trimming stripped 3 bases from V and 5 bases from J, with 22 bases between. The CDR3 covers 17 residues.

This clone was counted only a few times. This chain uses TRBV11-3 with TRBJ2-6; 7 positions match TRBD1. The CDR3 has 17 residues. V shed 5 bases, J shed 4 bases, and the junction held 11 bases outside the gene matches. Germline V gene lookup returns CDR1 SGHNT and CDR2 YENEEA. The DNA for the CDR3 is TGTGCCAGCAGCCCTCGACAGGGCGTCTTAGGGGCCAACGTCCTGACTTTC. It specifies CASSPRQGVLGANVLTF.

The V and J genes are TRBV6-5 and TRBJ2-4; 8 nucleotides agree with TRBD2. J gave up 14 bases and V 2 bases, and 2 bases lay outside the gene matches. CDR3 length equals 11 residues. In germline, CDR1 is MNHEY, CDR2 SVGAGI. The chain's CDR3 is CASSYPGGEYF. The DNA of the CDR3 is TGTGCCAGCAGTTACCCCGGGGGGGAGTACTTC.

This rearrangement joins TRBV2 to TRBJ1-1; 12 nucleotides agree with TRBD1. This CDR3 has 14 residues. V lost 7 bases and J lost 7; bases outside the gene matches: 7. Germline CDR1 is SNHLY and CDR2 is FYNNEI. The CDR3 DNA is TGTGCCAGCAAGGGGGACAGGGGGCGAGGTGAAGCTTTCTTT. Its protein is CASKGDRGRGEAFF.

The chain couples TRBV19 to TRBJ2-1; 7 nucleotides align to TRBD2. J gave up 3 bases and V 5 bases, and 10 bases lay outside the gene matches. Germline loops: CDR1 LNHDA, CDR2 SQIVND (reference sequence). CDR3 size: 16 residues. This CDR3 reads CASSSPEGGNYNEQFF. The CDR3 DNA follows: TGTGCCAGTAGTTCCCCCGAGGGAGGGAACTACAATGAGCAGTTCTTC.

The rearrangement uses TRBV19 and TRBJ2-7; D may be TRBD2 (5 bases). Trimming stripped 6 bases from V and 7 bases from J, with 16 bases between. CDR3 size: 13 residues. Germline CDR1 is LNHDA and CDR2 is SQIVND (reference sequence). CDR3 amino acids: CASSHGRSGEQYF. The CDR3 region has the DNA TGTGCCAGTAGCCACGGTAGATCGGGGGAGCAGTACTTC.

The chain employs TRBV29-1 and TRBJ1-1; 7 bases align to TRBD1. Germline V lookup: CDR1 SQVTM, CDR2 ANQGSEA. This CDR3 comprises 13 residues. Unmatched junction bases numbered 6, after V lost 3 bases and J lost 5 bases. CDR3 amino acids: CSVDRTGGTEAFF. CDR3 DNA: TGCAGCGTTGACAGGACAGGAGGGACTGAAGCTTTCTTT.

The V call is TRBV10-3, the J call TRBJ1-2; no definite D call. The CDR3 runs to 14 residues. Germline lookup yields CDR1 ENHRY and CDR2 SYGVKD. The germline V and J ends were trimmed by 0 bases and 4 bases, with 9 bases remaining between them. CDR3 sequence reads: CAISESGAVYGYTF. The CDR3 DNA is TGTGCCATCAGTGAGTCCGGAGCAGTCTATGGCTACACCTTC.

The gene calls are TRBV30 and TRBJ1-2, with a tentative D call TRBD1 (5 bases). This CDR3 comprises 13 residues. Germline V gene sequence: CDR1 GTSNPN, CDR2 SVGIG (reference sequence). V lost 0 bases, J lost 8 bases, and 13 bases lay in between. CDR3: CAWSVRQGVGYTF. In DNA form, the CDR3 reads TGTGCCTGGAGTGTAAGGCAGGGCGTCGGCTACACCTTC.

The gene calls are TRBV12-5 and TRBJ1-6; a weak D match, TRBD1 (6 bases). The CDR3 loop spans 14 amino acids. V was shortened by 6 bases and J by 8 bases, with 14 bases between the two germline ends. CDR1 is LGHNT and CDR2 is FRNRAP in the germline V gene. In DNA, the CDR3 is TGTGCTAGTGGCCAGACAGGCAAGGATTCACCCCTCCACTTT. Translated, it gives CASGQTGKDSPLHF.

In DNA, the CDR3 is TGCGCCAGCAGCTCCCTTACTAGCGGGGCGAACACCGGGGAGCTGTTTTTT. Residues: CASSSLTSGANTGELFF. V is TRBV5-1 and J is TRBJ2-2; the match to TRBD2 covers 10 bases. Germline V CDR1 and CDR2: SGHRS, YFSETQ. The CDR3 extends over 17 amino acids. V gave up 3 bases and J gave up 0 bases; unmatched junction bases: 5.

The table lists this clone with a count of one. The chain joins TRBV25-1 to TRBJ1-1; 9 bases align to TRBD1. The V gene's germline CDR1 is MGHDK and CDR2 SYGVNS. There are 17 residues in the CDR3. V dropped 1 base and J dropped 3; count of bases not matched to a gene: 9. The CDR3 sequence is CASSEWGQGIPDTEAFF. The CDR3 nucleotides read TGTGCCAGCAGTGAATGGGGACAGGGAATCCCCGACACTGAAGCTTTCTTT.

J is TRBJ2-1 and V is TRBV6-5; TRBD2 is a possible D gene (6 bases). Per the germline V gene, CDR1 is MNHEY and CDR2 is SVGAGI. V lost 2 bases and J lost 2, with 13 bases in between. There are 16 residues in the CDR3. The CDR3 loop is CASSYGRDSTYNEQFF. Written as DNA, the CDR3 is TGTGCCAGCAGTTACGGGCGGGATAGCACCTACAATGAGCAGTTCTTC.

The chain links TRBV6-1 to TRBJ1-2, with D tentatively TRBD1 (6 bases). The germline gives CDR1 MNHNS, CDR2 SASEGT. V was shortened by 1 base and J by 6 bases, with 12 bases between the two germline ends. The CDR3 covers 14 residues. CDR3 nucleotide sequence: TGTGCCAGCAGTGAAGTAGGGACAAGGAATGGCTACACCTTC. Protein product: CASSEVGTRNGYTF.

J is TRBJ2-7 and V is TRBV11-2; TRBD1 is a possible D gene (6 bases). The germline V gene encodes CDR1 SGHAT and CDR2 FQNNGV. The germline V and J ends were trimmed by 0 bases and 4 bases, with 16 bases remaining between them. The CDR3 extends over 16 amino acids. CDR3 DNA: TGTGCCAGCAGCTTAGAGCTCTCCAGGGGCCTATACGAGCAGTACTTC. Translating it yields CASSLELSRGLYEQYF.

The V call is TRBV19, the J call TRBJ1-2; no firm D call. The germline gives CDR1 LNHDA, CDR2 SQIVND (reference sequence). The V end lost 7 bases, the J end lost 4 bases, and 16 bases lay between the germline ends. This CDR3 contains 14 residues. CDR3 nucleotide sequence: TGTGCCAGTACCGGATTCGAGGGCCTCTATGGCTACACCTTC. Translation: CASTGFEGLYGYTF.

The rearrangement uses TRBV7-9 and TRBJ1-2; D remains unclear. Trimming removed 2 bases from V and 7 bases from J, with 8 bases in between. The germline V gene has CDR1 SEHNR and CDR2 FQNEAQ (reference sequence). There are 12 residues in the CDR3. Here the CDR3 DNA reads TGTGCCAGCAGCTTACAGGATCGTGGCTACACCTTC. Translating it yields CASSLQDRGYTF. The whole variable domain, filled in from reference TRBV7-9 and TRBJ1-2, reads DTGVSQNPRHKITKRGQNVTFRCDPISEHNRLYWYRQTLGQGPEFLTYFQNEAQLEKSRLLSDRFSAERPKGSFSTLEIQRTEQGDSAMYLCASSLQDRGYTFGSGTRLTVV.

The chain uses TRBV7-6 and TRBJ2-5, with TRBD2 matching over 10 bases. The length of the CDR3 is 15 residues. After removal of 5 bases from V and 4 bases from J, the junction contained 7 bases not matched to a gene. The germline CDR1 and CDR2 sequences are SGHVS and FNYEAQ. This CDR3 is CASSIPASGGETQYF. The DNA of the CDR3 is TGTGCCAGCAGCATACCGGCTAGCGGGGGAGAGACCCAGTACTTC.

CDR3 amino acids: CASSEATEGTQTQYF. The CDR3 DNA sequence: TGTGCCAGCAGTGAAGCAACAGAAGGGACACAGACCCAGTACTTC. The chain recombines TRBV6-1 with TRBJ2-5; D is possibly TRBD1 (6 bases). V gave up 0 bases and J gave up 6 bases, with 14 bases separating them. Per the germline V gene, CDR1 is MNHNS and CDR2 is SASEGT. The CDR3 length is 15 residues.